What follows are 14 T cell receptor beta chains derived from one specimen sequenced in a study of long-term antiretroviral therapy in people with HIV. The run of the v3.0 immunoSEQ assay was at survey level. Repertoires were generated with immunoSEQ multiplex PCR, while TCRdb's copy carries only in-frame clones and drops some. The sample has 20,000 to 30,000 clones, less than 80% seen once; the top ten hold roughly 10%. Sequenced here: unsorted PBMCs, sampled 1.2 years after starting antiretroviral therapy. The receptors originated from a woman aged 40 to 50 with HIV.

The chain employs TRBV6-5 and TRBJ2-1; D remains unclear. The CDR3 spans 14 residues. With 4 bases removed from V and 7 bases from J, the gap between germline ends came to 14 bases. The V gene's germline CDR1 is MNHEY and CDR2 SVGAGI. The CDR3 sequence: CASSSVLLINEQFF. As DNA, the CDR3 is TGTGCCAGCAGTTCCGTCCTGCTGATAAATGAGCAGTTCTTC.

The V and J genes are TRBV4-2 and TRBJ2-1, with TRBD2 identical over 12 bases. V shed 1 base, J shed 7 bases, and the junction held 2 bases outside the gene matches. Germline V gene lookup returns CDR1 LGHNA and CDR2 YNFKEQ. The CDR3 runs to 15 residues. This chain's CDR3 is CASSQATSGRNEQFF. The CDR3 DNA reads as TGTGCCAGCAGCCAAGCGACTAGCGGGAGAAATGAGCAGTTCTTC.

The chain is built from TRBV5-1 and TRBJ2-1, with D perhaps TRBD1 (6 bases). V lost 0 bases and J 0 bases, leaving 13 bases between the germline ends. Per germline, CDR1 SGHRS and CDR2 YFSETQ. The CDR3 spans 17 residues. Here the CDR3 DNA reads TGCGCCAGCAGCTTGGAGGCCCTAGGGGGCTCCTACAATGAGCAGTTCTTC. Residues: CASSLEALGGSYNEQFF. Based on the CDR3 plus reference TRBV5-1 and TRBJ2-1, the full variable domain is KAGVTQTPRYLIKTRGQQVTLSCSPISGHRSVSWYQQTPGQGLQFLFEYFSETQRNKGNFPGRFSGRQFSNSRSEMNVSTLELGDSALYLCASSLEALGGSYNEQFFGPGTRLTVL.

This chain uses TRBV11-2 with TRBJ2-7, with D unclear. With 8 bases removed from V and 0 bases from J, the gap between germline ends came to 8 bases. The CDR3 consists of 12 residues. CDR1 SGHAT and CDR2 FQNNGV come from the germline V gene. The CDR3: CASSQSSYEQYF. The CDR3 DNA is TGTGCCAGCTCCCAGAGCTCCTACGAGCAGTACTTC.

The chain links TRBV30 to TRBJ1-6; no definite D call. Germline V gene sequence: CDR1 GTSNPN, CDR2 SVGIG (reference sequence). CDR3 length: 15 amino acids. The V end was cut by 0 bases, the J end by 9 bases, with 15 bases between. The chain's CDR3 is CAWSVKHRVSSPLHF. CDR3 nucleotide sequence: TGTGCCTGGAGTGTAAAACACCGGGTCAGTTCACCCCTCCACTTT. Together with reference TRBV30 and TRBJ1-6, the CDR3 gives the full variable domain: SQTIHQWPATLVQPVGSPLSLECTVEGTSNPNLYWYRQAAGRGLQLLFYSVGIGQISSEVPQNLSASRPQDRQFILSSKKLLLSDSGFYLCAWSVKHRVSSPLHFGNGTRLTVT.

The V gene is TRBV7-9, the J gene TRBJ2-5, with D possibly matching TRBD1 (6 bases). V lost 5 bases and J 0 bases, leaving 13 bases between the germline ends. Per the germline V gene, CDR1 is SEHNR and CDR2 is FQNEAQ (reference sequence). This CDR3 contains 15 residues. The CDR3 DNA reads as TGTGCCAGCAGCCCCAGAGACAGGAACCAAGAGACCCAGTACTTC. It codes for CASSPRDRNQETQYF.

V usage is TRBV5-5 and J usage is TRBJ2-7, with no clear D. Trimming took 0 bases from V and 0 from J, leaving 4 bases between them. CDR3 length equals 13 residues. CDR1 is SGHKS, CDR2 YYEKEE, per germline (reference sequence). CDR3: CASSLGSSYEQYF. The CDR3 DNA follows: TGTGCCAGCAGCTTGGGCAGCTCCTACGAGCAGTACTTC.

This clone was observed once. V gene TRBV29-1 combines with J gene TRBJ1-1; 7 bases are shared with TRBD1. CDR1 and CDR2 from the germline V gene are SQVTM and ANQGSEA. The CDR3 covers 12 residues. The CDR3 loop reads CNSTQGGTEAFF. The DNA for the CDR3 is TGCAACTCGACCCAGGGGGGCACTGAAGCTTTCTTT.

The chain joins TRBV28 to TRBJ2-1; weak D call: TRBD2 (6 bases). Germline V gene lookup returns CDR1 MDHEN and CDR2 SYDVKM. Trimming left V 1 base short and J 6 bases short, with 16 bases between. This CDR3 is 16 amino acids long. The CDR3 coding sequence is TGTGCCAGCAGTTTATTATTGGGGCTAGCGCGCAATGAGCAGTTCTTC. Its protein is CASSLLLGLARNEQFF.

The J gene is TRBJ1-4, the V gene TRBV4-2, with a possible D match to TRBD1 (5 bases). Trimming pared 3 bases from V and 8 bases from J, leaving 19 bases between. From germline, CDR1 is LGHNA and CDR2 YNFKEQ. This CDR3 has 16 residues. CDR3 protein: CASSQALSGVWEKLFF. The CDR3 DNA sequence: TGTGCCAGCAGCCAGGCTTTATCGGGGGTTTGGGAAAAACTGTTTTTT.

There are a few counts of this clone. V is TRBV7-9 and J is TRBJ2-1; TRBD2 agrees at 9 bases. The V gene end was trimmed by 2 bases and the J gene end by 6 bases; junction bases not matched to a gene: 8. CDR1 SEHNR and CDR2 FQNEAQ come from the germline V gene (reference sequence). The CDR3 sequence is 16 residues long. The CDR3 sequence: CASSLIGQRGANEQFF. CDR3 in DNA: TGTGCCAGCAGCTTAATCGGACAGCGGGGGGCCAATGAGCAGTTCTTC. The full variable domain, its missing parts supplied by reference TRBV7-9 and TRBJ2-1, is DTGVSQNPRHKITKRGQNVTFRCDPISEHNRLYWYRQTLGQGPEFLTYFQNEAQLEKSRLLSDRFSAERPKGSFSTLEIQRTEQGDSAMYLCASSLIGQRGANEQFFGPGTRLTVL.

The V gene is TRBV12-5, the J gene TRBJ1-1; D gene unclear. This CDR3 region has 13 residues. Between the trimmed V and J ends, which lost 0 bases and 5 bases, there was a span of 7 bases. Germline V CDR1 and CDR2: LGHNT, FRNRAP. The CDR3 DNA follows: TGTGCTAGTGGTTTGGTGCGAGGGACTGAAGCTTTCTTT. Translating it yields CASGLVRGTEAFF.

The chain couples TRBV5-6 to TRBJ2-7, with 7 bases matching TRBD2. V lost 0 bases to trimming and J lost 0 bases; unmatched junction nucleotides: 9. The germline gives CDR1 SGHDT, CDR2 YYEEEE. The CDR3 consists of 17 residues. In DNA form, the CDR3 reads TGTGCCAGCAGCTTGGCCCCGGGGGGTGGGTTCTCCTACGAGCAGTACTTC. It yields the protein CASSLAPGGGFSYEQYF.

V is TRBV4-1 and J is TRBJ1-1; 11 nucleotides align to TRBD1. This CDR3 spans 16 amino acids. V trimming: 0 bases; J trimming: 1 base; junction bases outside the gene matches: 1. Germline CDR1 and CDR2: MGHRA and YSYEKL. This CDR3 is CASSQEGTGGNTEAFF. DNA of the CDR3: TGCGCCAGCAGCCAAGAGGGGACAGGGGGGAACACTGAAGCTTTCTTT.